Listed here are 24 T cell receptor beta chains from one sample, sequenced in a study of blood T cell repertoires in COVID-19 (dated by TCRdb to between 2020 and 2021). Preparation of the library involved the immunoSEQ multiplex PCR assay. Sourced from immuneACCESS, this table was stored by TCRdb with only in-frame sequences that have V and J called. A share of the clones is absent; for the studies checked, an unresolved V gene accounts for under half, and the remainder has no known explanation. This sample has hundreds of thousands of clones in its table, and 65% to 90% of those were observed once. The top ten hold about 4.6% of the sample. Sequenced material: PBMCs or T cells enriched from blood (not recorded which). The receptors come from a young man who had recovered from COVID-19.

The chain couples TRBV5-1 to TRBJ1-4, with D perhaps TRBD1 (5 bases). The germline gives CDR1 SGHRS, CDR2 YFSETQ. Trimming shortened V by 0 bases and J by 4 bases, and 10 bases separated the two germline ends. The CDR3 totals 15 residues. The chain's CDR3 is CASSLEAGRNEKLFF. The CDR3 nucleotides are TGCGCCAGCAGCTTGGAGGCAGGGCGTAATGAAAAACTGTTTTTT.

The chain is built from TRBV3-1 (or the pseudogene TRBV3-2) and TRBJ2-5; 11 bases map to TRBD1. The CDR3 extends over 17 amino acids. The V gene's germline CDR1 is LGHDT and CDR2 YNNKEL (reference sequence). Trimming took 10 bases from V and 5 from J; bases not matched to a gene: 18. The CDR3 DNA sequence: TGTGCCAACTGGTGCCCGGGACAGGGGGTTTCGGGGGAGACCCAGTACTTC. Residues: CANWCPGQGVSGETQYF.

This clone appeared a single time. The chain uses TRBV11-3 and TRBJ2-7; D is unclear. The CDR3 has 12 amino acids. Germline V gene data show CDR1 as SGHNT and CDR2 as YENEEA. V lost 2 bases and J 3 bases, leaving 5 bases between the germline ends. The CDR3 sequence: CASSLSVYEQYF. The DNA of the CDR3 is TGTGCCAGCAGCTTATCCGTCTACGAGCAGTACTTC.

V is TRBV4-1 and J is TRBJ2-5; D uncertain. CDR1 and CDR2 from the germline V gene are MGHRA and YSYEKL. The CDR3 sequence is 15 residues long. Between the trimmed V and J ends, which lost 1 base and 5 bases, there was a span of 14 bases. CDR3 in amino acids: CASSQGDFRQETQYF. As DNA, the CDR3 is TGCGCCAGCAGCCAAGGTGACTTCCGGCAGGAGACCCAGTACTTC.

This clone has more than one count but fewer than ten. This chain connects TRBV4-1 to TRBJ1-1; possibly TRBD1 for D (6 bases). The CDR3 covers 14 residues. Germline CDR1 and CDR2: MGHRA and YSYEKL. V was shortened by 3 bases and J by 1 base, with 9 bases between the two germline ends. CDR3 loop: CASSQTTGNTEAFF. The CDR3 nucleotides read TGCGCCAGCAGCCAGACGACAGGGAACACTGAAGCTTTCTTT.

The chain recombines TRBV4-1 with TRBJ1-2; a possible D gene is TRBD1 (5 bases). Per germline, CDR1 MGHRA and CDR2 YSYEKL. CDR3 size: 13 residues. The ends were cut back, 2 bases at V and 2 bases at J, with 6 bases in the middle. The CDR3 sequence: CASSQTGNYGYTF. As DNA, the CDR3 is TGCGCCAGCAGCCAAACAGGCAACTATGGCTACACCTTC.

Only one count was recorded for this clone. V and J are TRBV19 and TRBJ2-1; D is perhaps TRBD2 (6 bases). Trimming left V 5 bases short and J 4 bases short, with 24 bases between. The CDR3 has 18 residues. The germline CDR1 and CDR2 sequences are LNHDA and SQIVND (reference sequence). The CDR3 bases are TGTGCCAGTAGTCTTATATTCTCGCAACGGGGACTTTACAATGAGCAGTTCTTC. Protein product: CASSLIFSQRGLYNEQFF.

The V gene is TRBV3-1 (or the pseudogene TRBV3-2), the J gene TRBJ1-6; a weak D match, TRBD1 (6 bases). The CDR3 totals 11 residues. The V gene lost 8 bases and the J gene lost 14 bases, with 13 bases spanning the gap. Germline V lookup: CDR1 LGHDT, CDR2 YNNKEL (reference sequence). Here the CDR3 DNA reads TGTGCCAGCGCACAGGGAGTCACCCTCCACTTT. Translation: CASAQGVTLHF.

This clone is a singleton in its sample. The V call is TRBV27, the J call TRBJ2-7; D call uncertain. The CDR3 is 14 residues long. Between the trimmed V and J ends, which lost 2 bases and 7 bases, there was a span of 15 bases. In germline, CDR1 is MNHEY, CDR2 SMNVEV (reference sequence). CDR3: CASSLHPSPGEQYF. As DNA, the CDR3 is TGTGCCAGCAGTTTACACCCCTCGCCCGGGGAGCAGTACTTC.

The rearrangement uses TRBV27 and TRBJ2-7; D perhaps matches TRBD1 (6 bases). CDR1 is MNHEY, CDR2 SMNVEV, per germline (reference sequence). CDR3 length equals 16 residues. V lost 3 bases to trimming and J lost 0 bases, with 15 bases between them. Written as DNA, the CDR3 is TGTGCCAGCAGTTTGAACCACAGGGAGATCTCCTACGAGCAGTACTTC. Its protein is CASSLNHREISYEQYF.

This chain links TRBV20-1 with TRBJ2-7; 13 bases fit TRBD2. CDR1 is DFQATT and CDR2 is SNEGSKA in the germline V gene (reference sequence). This CDR3 contains 15 residues. J gave up 5 bases and V 3 bases, and 7 bases lay outside the gene matches. The DNA for the CDR3 is TGCAGTGCTAGTAGACTAGCGGGAGGTCTCGACGAGCAGTACTTC. The encoded protein is CSASRLAGGLDEQYF.

The J gene is TRBJ2-1, the V gene TRBV28; 14 bases agree with TRBD2. After removal of 6 bases from V and 6 bases from J, the junction contained 4 bases not matched to a gene. This CDR3 contains 15 residues. In germline, CDR1 is MDHEN, CDR2 SYDVKM. This chain's CDR3 is CASRPGLAGANEQFF. DNA for the CDR3: TGTGCCAGCAGGCCGGGACTAGCGGGGGCCAATGAGCAGTTCTTC.

The table lists this clone with a few counts. The V gene is TRBV4-2, the J gene TRBJ1-2, with 12 nucleotides matching TRBD1. V shed 1 base, J shed 4 bases, and the junction held 10 bases outside the gene matches. The CDR3 has 18 amino acids. The germline CDR1 and CDR2 sequences are LGHNA and YNFKEQ. CDR3 sequence: CASSQVGTGGAMGYGYTF. The CDR3 nucleotides read TGTGCCAGCAGCCAAGTAGGGACAGGGGGCGCGATGGGCTATGGCTACACCTTC.

The chain carries TRBV14 and TRBJ2-7; D gene ambiguous. The CDR3 is made up of 13 amino acids. Per germline, CDR1 SGHDN and CDR2 FVKESK. The germline V and J ends were trimmed by 1 base and 2 bases, with 6 bases remaining between them. CDR3 amino acids: CASSQGQTYEQYF. Here the CDR3 DNA reads TGTGCCAGCAGCCAAGGACAAACCTACGAGCAGTACTTC.

The gene calls are TRBV7-8 and TRBJ2-7; tentatively, D is TRBD1 (5 bases). The V end was cut by 5 bases, the J end by 3 bases, with 14 bases between. This CDR3 comprises 14 residues. Germline lookup yields CDR1 SGHVS and CDR2 FQNEAQ. CDR3 loop: CASSVAGLSYEQYF. In DNA, the CDR3 is TGTGCCAGCAGCGTCGCAGGGTTGAGCTACGAGCAGTACTTC. Combining the CDR3 with reference TRBV7-8 and TRBJ2-7 gives the whole variable domain GAGVSQSPRYKVAKRGQDVALRCDPISGHVSLFWYQQALGQGPEFLTYFQNEAQLDKSGLPSDRFFAERPEGSVSTLKIQRTQQEDSAVYLCASSVAGLSYEQYFGPGTRLTVT.

V is TRBV7-2 and J is TRBJ1-5; D is uncertain. The CDR3 extends over 16 amino acids. CDR1 and CDR2 from the germline V gene are SGHTA and FQGNSA. Between the trimmed V and J ends, which lost 5 bases and 1 base, there was a span of 15 bases. CDR3 sequence reads: CASSPGSLRSNQPQHF. In nucleotides, the CDR3 is TGTGCCAGCAGCCCCGGGAGCCTGAGGAGCAATCAGCCCCAGCATTTT.

The chain joins TRBV12-3 or TRBV12-4 to TRBJ1-1, with D unclear. Trimming pared 1 base from V and 9 bases from J, leaving 6 bases between. This CDR3 spans 11 amino acids. CDR3 nucleotide sequence: TGTGCCAGCAGTTTAGACGGGAAAGCTTTCTTT. Amino acid sequence: CASSLDGKAFF.

V usage is TRBV24-1 and J usage is TRBJ1-2; TRBD1 aligns across 7 bases. In germline, CDR1 is KGHDR, CDR2 SFDVKD. V was clipped by 9 bases and J by 4 bases; unmatched bases: 16. The CDR3 extends over 16 amino acids. The CDR3 sequence is CATAPPGTENLYGYTF. The CDR3 DNA reads as TGTGCCACCGCCCCACCAGGGACAGAAAATCTCTATGGCTACACCTTC.

In nucleotides, the CDR3 is TGTGCCAGCAGCTTCTGGGCCGGCGGGGTGACGGATACGCAGTATTTT. Protein product: CASSFWAGGVTDTQYF. This chain uses TRBV11-2 with TRBJ2-3; a weak D match, TRBD2 (6 bases). Germline lookup yields CDR1 SGHAT and CDR2 FQNNGV. The CDR3 runs 16 residues. Trimming took off 3 bases at V and 6 bases at J, with 19 bases between the two ends.

There are a few counts of this clone. The gene calls are TRBV5-1 and TRBJ2-7; the D gene is possibly TRBD2 (6 bases). CDR1 and CDR2 from the germline V gene are SGHRS and YFSETQ. There are 15 residues in the CDR3. Trimming took off 6 bases at V and 3 bases at J, with 19 bases between the two ends. The CDR3 is CASNPRRAGSYEQYF. CDR3 nucleotides: TGCGCCAGCAACCCTCGGAGGGCCGGAAGCTACGAGCAGTACTTC.

The chain couples TRBV9 to TRBJ2-2, with D perhaps matching TRBD1 (5 bases). The CDR3 length is 14 residues. In germline, CDR1 is SGDLS, CDR2 YYNGEE. V was clipped by 6 bases and J by 2 bases, with 11 bases between them. CDR3 amino acids: CASTGRANTGELFF. CDR3 DNA sequence: TGTGCCAGCACGGGCAGGGCCAACACCGGGGAGCTGTTTTTT.

This clone is a singleton in its sample. The rearrangement joins TRBV9 to TRBJ1-2; weak D call: TRBD1 (5 bases). CDR3 length: 14 residues. The ends were cut back, 3 bases at V and 2 bases at J, with 11 bases in the middle. CDR1 is SGDLS and CDR2 is YYNGEE in the germline V gene. CDR3 bases: TGTGCCAGCAGCGGTGCAGGACACAACTATGGCTACACCTTC. Translating gives CASSGAGHNYGYTF.

The V call is TRBV21-1, the J call TRBJ2-1; TRBD2, the table's D call, was not compared with the DNA. TRBV21-1 is a pseudogene segment. The CDR3 consists of 14 residues. CDR3 nucleotides: TGTGCCAGCAGCGCAGGGAGGGACTACAATGAGCAGTTCTTC. Its protein product is CASSAGRDYNEQFF.

The CDR3 is CASSVRGRFYEQYF. CDR3 DNA sequence: TGTGCCAGCTCGGTGAGGGGGCGATTCTACGAGCAGTACTTC. This chain links TRBV28 with TRBJ2-7; TRBD1 matches 7 bases. CDR1 and CDR2 from the germline V gene are MDHEN and SYDVKM. The CDR3 is 14 amino acids. Germline trimming cut 8 bases from V and 3 bases from J; bases unmatched to any gene: 10. The full variable domain, in which reference TRBV28 and TRBJ2-7 provide the parts outside the CDR3, is DVKVTQSSRYLVKRTGEKVFLECVQDMDHENMFWYRQDPGLGLRLIYFSYDVKMKEKGDIPEGYSVSREKKERFSLILESASTNQTSMYLCASSVRGRFYEQYFGPGTRLTVT.